These 16 T cell receptor beta chains share one sample of origin, sequenced in a study of blood T cells in healthy people across ages. A J-beta primer mix and a sample-barcoded 5' primer were used in a second PCR of about 7 to 12 cycles. Each CDR3 protein is one row after TCRdb ran MiXCR on the 5' RACE reads. This table holds about 1.5 million distinct CDR3 sequences, around 40% found once. Sequenced input: blood. The origin of the receptors is a woman in her late teens or twenties in good health.

The chain carries TRBV30 and TRBJ2-3; D might be TRBD1 (6 bases). V was cut by 5 bases and J by 9 bases, with 15 bases left in between. CDR3 length equals 12 residues. From germline, CDR1 is GTSNPN and CDR2 SVGIG (reference sequence). The CDR3 loop reads CAWDLNRETQYF. For the CDR3, the DNA is TGTGCCTGGGACCTCAACAGGGAGACGCAGTATTTT.

Comment on this clonotype: The germline gene is not matched at one end of the junction; a read error may be the cause. The CDR3 coding sequence is TGTGCCAGCAGTGACGGACAGGGCAATGGGCAGTTCTTC. It translates to CASSDGQGNGQFF. The rearrangement links TRBV6-5 to TRBJ2-1; 8 nucleotides match TRBD1. The CDR3 contains 13 residues. The germline V gene encodes CDR1 MNHEY and CDR2 SVGAGI.

The chain couples TRBV6-2 or TRBV6-3 to TRBJ1-5; D remains ambiguous. V was pared by 7 bases and J by 3 bases, with 10 bases between. Germline V CDR1 and CDR2: MNHEY, SVGEGT. The CDR3 is 13 amino acids. The CDR3, as DNA: TGTGCCAGCAACAGACCGCCCAATCAGCCCCAGCATTTT. Its protein product is CASNRPPNQPQHF.

J is TRBJ2-1 and V is TRBV10-3, with TRBD2 matching 9 bases. V was pared by 3 bases and J by 10 bases, with 7 bases of the junction left unmatched. This CDR3 is built from 14 residues. CDR1 ENHRY and CDR2 SYGVKD come from the germline V gene. This CDR3 is CAISDSGGRYEQFF. The CDR3 nucleotides are TGTGCCATCAGTGATAGCGGGGGCCGATACGAGCAGTTCTTC.

This clonotype was seen a handful of times. This sequence joins TRBV7-3 and TRBJ2-5; D ambiguous. CDR3 size: 13 residues. Germline assignment: CDR1 SGHTA and CDR2 FQGTGA. V lost 4 bases to trimming and J lost 2 bases, with 8 bases between them. CDR3 bases: TGTGCCAGCAGCTCTTTCGGTCAAGAGACCCAGTACTTC. Residues: CASSSFGQETQYF.

As concerns this clonotype: Mismatch with germline at one junction end may stem from a read error. The chain is built from TRBV6-2 or TRBV6-3 and TRBJ2-7; either TRBD1 or TRBD2 may fit D (6 bases each). CDR1 is MNHEY and CDR2 is SVGEGT in the germline V gene. The CDR3 covers 14 residues. The CDR3 loop reads CASRYSGAAYEQYF. The CDR3, as DNA: TGTGCCAGCAGGTACTCGGGGGCCGCCTACGAGCAGTACTTC.

This clonotype was seen a few times. This chain uses TRBV28 with TRBJ1-6; D not certain. Germline CDR1 and CDR2: MDHEN and SYDVKM. The CDR3 contains 15 residues. V lost 8 bases, J lost 5 bases, and 16 bases lay in between. This chain's CDR3 is CASPPADPHNSPLHF. The CDR3 DNA reads TGTGCCAGCCCTCCAGCCGACCCCCATAATTCACCCCTCCACTTT.

The chain carries TRBV20-1 and TRBJ1-1, with D uncertain. Trimming took 6 bases from V and 3 from J, leaving 11 bases between them. The CDR3 runs to 12 residues. CDR1 and CDR2 (germline): DFQATT, SNEGSKA (reference sequence). DNA for the CDR3: TGCAGTGCGCTCCAGTGGGACACTGAAGCTTTCTTT. Protein product: CSALQWDTEAFF.

This clonotype came up a few times. The chain recombines TRBV6-6 with TRBJ1-1; the D is unclear. In germline, CDR1 is MNHNY, CDR2 SVGAGI (reference sequence). The CDR3 is made up of 14 amino acids. Trimming removed 6 bases from V and 1 base from J, with 12 bases in between. This chain's CDR3 is CASSQGRTNTEAFF. The CDR3 DNA reads TGTGCCAGCAGCCAAGGACGGACGAACACTGAAGCTTTCTTT.

A remark on this clonotype: A much larger clonotype is one base distant, so this may be a read error. The rearrangement links TRBV10-3 to TRBJ2-1; D call uncertain. V was trimmed by 3 bases and J by 10 bases, leaving 16 bases between them. The germline V gene encodes CDR1 ENHRY and CDR2 SYGVKD. This CDR3 comprises 14 residues. The CDR3 loop reads CAISDETFGYEQFF. CDR3 bases: TGTGCCATCAGTGACGAGACATTCGGCTACGAGCAGTTCTTC.

In its sample, this clonotype was seen many times. The J gene is TRBJ2-7, the V gene TRBV7-2; no clear D gene. CDR1 is SGHTA, CDR2 FQGNSA, per germline. The V end was cut by 1 base, the J end by 0 bases, with 10 bases between. This CDR3 has 15 amino acids. Here the CDR3 DNA reads TGTGCCAGCAGCTTAGGTGGCAGGCGCTCCTACGAGCAGTACTTC. It is translated as CASSLGGRRSYEQYF.

Points on this clonotype: Relative to the germline gene, one junction end is altered; a read error may explain this. The chain has TRBV12-3 or TRBV12-4 and TRBJ2-3; 9 bases fit TRBD2. The CDR3 has 16 residues. CDR3 residues: CAGSSLAGYSTDTQYF. The CDR3 DNA follows: TGTGCCGGCAGTTCCCTAGCGGGGTATAGCACAGATACGCAGTATTTT.

Remarks on this clonotype: An end of the junction differs from the germline gene, which may be a read error. V gene TRBV12-3 or TRBV12-4 combines with J gene TRBJ2-1; D is unclear. The length of the CDR3 is 13 residues. The CDR3 reads CAGSLPGPNEQFF. CDR3 nucleotide sequence: TGTGCCGGCAGTCTCCCCGGCCCCAATGAGCAGTTCTTC.

This clonotype was seen only a few times. The V and J genes are TRBV2 and TRBJ2-2, with TRBD1 identical over 7 bases. Germline V gene data show CDR1 as SNHLY and CDR2 as FYNNEI. Losses at the gene ends were 4 bases for V and 7 bases for J; bases not matched to a gene: 6. CDR3 length: 14 amino acids. CDR3 in DNA: TGTGCCAGCAGTGGACAGGGCGAGGTCGGGGAGCTGTTTTTT. Encoded protein: CASSGQGEVGELFF. Full variable domain (missing parts from reference TRBV2 and TRBJ2-2): EPEVTQTPSHQVTQMGQEVILRCVPISNHLYFYWYRQILGQKVEFLVSFYNNEISEKSEIFDDQFSVERPDGSNFTLKIRSTKLEDSAMYFCASSGQGEVGELFFGEGSRLTVL.

This clonotype was seen a few times. The chain joins TRBV4-1 to TRBJ2-3; 14 positions agree with TRBD2. The length of the CDR3 is 18 residues. Germline CDR1 is MGHRA and CDR2 is YSYEKL. V trimming: 1 base; J trimming: 2 bases; junction bases outside the gene matches: 5. CDR3 sequence reads: CASSQVLGLAGATDTQYF. In DNA, the CDR3 is TGCGCCAGCAGCCAAGTCTTGGGACTAGCGGGGGCCACAGATACGCAGTATTTT.

There are a few counts of this clonotype. The rearrangement joins TRBV6-1 to TRBJ1-4; the D is unclear. Deletions cut 3 bases from V and 7 bases from J, with 12 bases between. Germline CDR1 MNHNS, CDR2 SASEGT. This CDR3 is 14 amino acids long. In DNA, the CDR3 is TGTGCCAGCAGTGATGGGAGCCATAGTGAAAAACTGTTTTTT. Translated, it gives CASSDGSHSEKLFF.